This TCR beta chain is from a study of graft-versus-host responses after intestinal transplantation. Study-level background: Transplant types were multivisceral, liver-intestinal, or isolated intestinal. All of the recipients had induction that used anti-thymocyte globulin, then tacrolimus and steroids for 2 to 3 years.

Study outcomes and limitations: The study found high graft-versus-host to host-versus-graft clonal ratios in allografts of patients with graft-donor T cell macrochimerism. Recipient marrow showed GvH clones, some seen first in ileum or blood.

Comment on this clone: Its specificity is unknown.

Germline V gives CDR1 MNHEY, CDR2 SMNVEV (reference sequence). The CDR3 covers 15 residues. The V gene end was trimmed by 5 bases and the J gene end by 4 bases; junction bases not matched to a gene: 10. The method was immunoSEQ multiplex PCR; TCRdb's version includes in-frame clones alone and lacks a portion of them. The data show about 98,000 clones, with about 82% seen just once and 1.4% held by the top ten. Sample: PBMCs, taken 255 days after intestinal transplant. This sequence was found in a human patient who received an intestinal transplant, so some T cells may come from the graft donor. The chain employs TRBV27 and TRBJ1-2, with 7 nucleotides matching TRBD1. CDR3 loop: CASSAYRGRGYGYTF. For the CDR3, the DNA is TGTGCCAGCAGTGCTTACAGGGGACGGGGCTATGGCTACACCTTC.